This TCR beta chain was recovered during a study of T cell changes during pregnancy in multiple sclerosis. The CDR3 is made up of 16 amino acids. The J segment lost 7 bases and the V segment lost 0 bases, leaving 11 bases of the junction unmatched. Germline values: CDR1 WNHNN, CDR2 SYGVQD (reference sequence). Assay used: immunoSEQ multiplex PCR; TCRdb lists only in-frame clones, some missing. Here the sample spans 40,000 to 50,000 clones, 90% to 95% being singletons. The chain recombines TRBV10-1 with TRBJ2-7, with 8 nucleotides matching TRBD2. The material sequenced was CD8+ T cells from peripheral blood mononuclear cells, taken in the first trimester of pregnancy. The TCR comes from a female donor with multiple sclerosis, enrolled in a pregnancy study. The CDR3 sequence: CASSESTSGPLGEQYF. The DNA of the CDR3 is TGCGCCAGCAGTGAGTCAACTAGCGGTCCCCTCGGGGAGCAGTACTTC.